This T cell receptor beta chain was sequenced for a study of T cell changes during pregnancy in multiple sclerosis. Germline V gene lookup returns CDR1 MNHEY and CDR2 SMNVEV (reference sequence). CDR3 length: 13 amino acids. Trimming took off 7 bases at V and 3 bases at J, with 10 bases between the two ends. The protocol was immunoSEQ multiplex PCR, while the TCRdb copy is restricted to in-frame clones and leaves out a portion. This sample has about 8,500 clones, with nearly 90% found just once. Specimen: CD8+ T cells from peripheral blood mononuclear cells, collected in the first trimester of pregnancy. The chain has TRBV27 and TRBJ2-1; possible D gene TRBD2, 6 bases. The receptor was isolated from a female donor in good health, enrolled as a control in a pregnancy study. CDR3 residues: CASISGLYNEQFF. The CDR3 DNA reads TGTGCCAGCATCAGCGGGCTCTACAATGAGCAGTTCTTC.